Following are 6 T cell receptor beta chains from one sample sequenced in a study of cytomegalovirus exposure and HLA in healthy donors. Primers included in the PCR were 60 Vbeta and 13 Jbeta primers. The protocol was immunoSEQ multiplex PCR, while the TCRdb copy is restricted to in-frame clones and leaves out a portion. The sample holds about 140,000 clones, approximately 77% seen once. Sequenced input: PBMCs. These receptors all come from a woman aged 45-60 years in good health and CMV-seronegative.

This clone was seen only once. CDR3 protein: CSDETGGGYTF. CDR3 DNA sequence: TGCAGTGATGAAACAGGCGGTGGCTACACCTTC. The V gene is TRBV20-1, the J gene TRBJ1-2; D is possibly TRBD1 (5 bases). V was shortened by 7 bases and J by 7 bases, with 13 bases between the two germline ends. Looked up from germline, CDR1 is DFQATT and CDR2 is SNEGSKA (reference sequence). There are 11 residues in the CDR3.

There are a few counts of this clone. The V call is TRBV28, the J call TRBJ1-4; D possibly corresponds to TRBD1 (5 bases). CDR3 length: 17 amino acids. V was pared by 5 bases and J by 7 bases, with 23 bases between. CDR1 and CDR2 (germline): MDHEN, SYDVKM. The CDR3 reads CASSPIGRDSNSEKLFF. In DNA, the CDR3 is TGTGCCAGCAGTCCCATCGGAAGGGACTCGAATTCTGAAAAACTGTTTTTT.

A few counts support this clone. The chain employs TRBV29-1 and TRBJ1-1; D is unresolved. Trimming pared 7 bases from V and 7 bases from J, leaving 16 bases between. Germline CDR1 is SQVTM and CDR2 is ANQGSEA. The CDR3 sequence is 12 residues long. In nucleotides, the CDR3 is TGCAGCGCCGACCCTACGGGTATTGAAGCTTTCTTT. Its protein is CSADPTGIEAFF.

The chain carries TRBV28 and TRBJ1-2; D unresolved. Trimming took off 5 bases at V and 3 bases at J, with 16 bases between the two ends. This CDR3 spans 15 amino acids. Germline loops: CDR1 MDHEN, CDR2 SYDVKM. Here the CDR3 reads CASSPGNPRDYGYTF. The CDR3 DNA sequence: TGTGCCAGCAGTCCCGGAAATCCTAGAGACTATGGCTACACCTTC.

The chain joins TRBV19 to TRBJ1-2; the match to TRBD1 covers 7 bases. The CDR3 is 12 residues long. Germline V gene sequence: CDR1 LNHDA, CDR2 SQIVND (reference sequence). V was pared by 5 bases and J by 6 bases, with 3 bases of the junction left unmatched. The CDR3 is CASSLGTDGYTF. CDR3 DNA: TGTGCCAGTAGTCTAGGGACAGATGGCTACACCTTC.

The rearrangement joins TRBV11-2 to TRBJ1-5, with 7 bases lining up with TRBD1. Germline loops: CDR1 SGHAT, CDR2 FQNNGV. The CDR3 covers 15 residues. V lost 7 bases, J lost 2 bases, and 8 bases stayed unmatched. In DNA form, the CDR3 reads TGTGCCAGCAACACCGGGACAGTTGGCAATCAGCCCCAGCATTTT. Protein sequence: CASNTGTVGNQPQHF.